Following are 25 T cell receptor beta chains from one sample sequenced in a study of Ad26.COV2.S vaccination and SARS-CoV-2 variants. Sequencing used immunoSEQ multiplex PCR; TCRdb keeps in-frame clones, though not all of them. The sample comprises around 500,000 clones, 89% of which are singletons, and more than 1.5% rests with the top ten. Treatment: roughly 18 received Ad26.COV2.S at low or high dose, single or two shots; a few received placebo; per-sample allocation not given. Day 63 after the first injection of vaccine or placebo was the sampling time. This material consisted of peripheral blood, taken in a trial of Ad26.COV2.S vaccine versus placebo. These TCRs come from a person between 18 and 65 years old who received the Ad26.COV2.S COVID-19 vaccine or a placebo.

V gene TRBV29-1 combines with J gene TRBJ2-1, with D possibly being TRBD1 or TRBD2 (5 bases each). CDR3 length equals 12 residues. With 4 bases removed from V and 4 bases from J, the gap between germline ends came to 8 bases. The V gene's germline CDR1 is SQVTM and CDR2 ANQGSEA. CDR3 residues: CSVGDRYNEQFF. In DNA, the CDR3 is TGCAGCGTTGGGGACCGGTACAATGAGCAGTTCTTC.

The V and J genes are TRBV5-1 and TRBJ1-2; TRBD1 matches at 7 bases. J lost 5 bases, V lost 2 bases, and 3 bases had no gene match. This CDR3 spans 13 amino acids. Germline loops: CDR1 SGHRS, CDR2 YFSETQ. The CDR3 sequence: CASSLTGEYGYTF. The CDR3 DNA reads as TGCGCCAGCAGCTTAACAGGGGAGTATGGCTACACCTTC.

This chain joins TRBV5-1 and TRBJ2-7, with 11 positions matching TRBD1. The CDR3 sequence is 15 residues long. V lost 2 bases and J lost 5; bases outside the gene matches: 6. CDR1 is SGHRS, CDR2 YFSETQ, per germline. CDR3 residues: CASSFLGDRGNEQYF. The CDR3 bases are TGCGCCAGCAGCTTTCTCGGGGACAGGGGGAACGAGCAGTACTTC.

This clone appeared a few times. The chain is built from TRBV3-1 (or the pseudogene TRBV3-2) and TRBJ2-1; D is undetermined. The CDR3 covers 13 residues. Trimming took 3 bases from V and 10 from J, leaving 13 bases between them. CDR1 is LGHDT, CDR2 YNNKEL, per germline (reference sequence). In nucleotides, the CDR3 is TGTGCCAGCAGCCAGGTAGGCCGAGAGGAGCAGTTCTTC. Residues: CASSQVGREEQFF.

CDR3 in DNA: TGCGCCAGCAGCTTGGGACCCCGGGACAGGGACTACGAGCAGTACTTC. Its translation: CASSLGPRDRDYEQYF. The genes are TRBV5-1 and TRBJ2-7, with TRBD1 matching 9 bases. Germline CDR1 is SGHRS and CDR2 is YFSETQ. The CDR3 has 16 amino acids. With 0 bases clipped from V and 3 bases from J, the junction kept 7 bases outside the gene matches.

V is TRBV19 and J is TRBJ2-7; no firm D call. CDR1 is LNHDA and CDR2 is SQIVND in the germline V gene (reference sequence). The CDR3 runs to 14 residues. V gave up 4 bases and J gave up 3 bases, with 13 bases separating them. CDR3 residues: CASSSSQAYYEQYF. CDR3 in DNA: TGTGCCAGTAGTAGTTCCCAGGCCTACTACGAGCAGTACTTC. Using reference TRBV19 and TRBJ2-7 for the parts outside the CDR3, the full variable domain is DGGITQSPKYLFRKEGQNVTLSCEQNLNHDAMYWYRQDPGQGLRLIYYSQIVNDFQKGDIAEGYSVSREKKESFPLTVTSAQKNPTAFYLCASSSSQAYYEQYFGPGTRLTVT.

Concerning this clone itself: Additional DNA sequences in this sample encode the identical CDR3. The chain links TRBV7-9 to TRBJ2-7, with 10 nucleotides matching TRBD1. The CDR3 is 14 residues long. CDR1 and CDR2 from the germline V gene are SEHNR and FQNEAQ (reference sequence). Trimming removed 4 bases from V and 1 base from J; junction bases left unmatched: 1. DNA of the CDR3: TGTGCCAGCAGCTGGACAGGGGGTTCCTACGAGCAGTACTTC. This encodes CASSWTGGSYEQYF. Together with reference TRBV7-9 and TRBJ2-7, the CDR3 gives the full variable domain: DTGVSQNPRHKITKRGQNVTFRCDPISEHNRLYWYRQTLGQGPEFLTYFQNEAQLEKSRLLSDRFSAERPKGSFSTLEIQRTEQGDSAMYLCASSWTGGSYEQYFGPGTRLTVT.

The rearrangement uses TRBV9 and TRBJ1-1; D gene ambiguous. CDR3 length equals 15 residues. With 3 bases removed from V and 4 bases from J, the gap between germline ends came to 16 bases. CDR1 SGDLS and CDR2 YYNGEE come from the germline V gene. As DNA, the CDR3 is TGTGCCAGCAGCGAAACGGGGAGTTTTATCACTGAAGCTTTCTTT. It yields the protein CASSETGSFITEAFF. The variable domain in full, with the rest retrieved from reference TRBV9 and TRBJ1-1, is DSGVTQTPKHLITATGQRVTLRCSPRSGDLSVYWYQQSLDQGLQFLIQYYNGEERAKGNILERFSAQQFPDLHSELNLSSLELGDSALYFCASSETGSFITEAFFGQGTRLTVV.

The chain carries TRBV6-5 and TRBJ2-6; possible D gene TRBD2, 5 bases. Germline lookup yields CDR1 MNHEY and CDR2 SVGAGI. V shed 0 bases and J shed 2 bases, with 5 bases lying between them. The CDR3 runs 15 residues. The CDR3 nucleotides read TGTGCCAGCAGTTACTCGAGGGCTGGGGCCAACGTCCTGACTTTC. Translated, it gives CASSYSRAGANVLTF.

The J gene is TRBJ2-2, the V gene TRBV11-3; TRBD1 or TRBD2 may be the D gene (5 bases each). This CDR3 spans 13 amino acids. Germline V CDR1 and CDR2: SGHNT, YENEEA. V was pared by 3 bases and J by 6 bases, with 8 bases between. This chain's CDR3 is CASSFGDAGELFF. The DNA of the CDR3 is TGTGCCAGCAGCTTTGGGGACGCCGGGGAGCTGTTTTTT. The entire variable domain, with the rest obtained from reference TRBV11-3 and TRBJ2-2, is as follows: EAGVVQSPRYKIIEKKQPVAFWCNPISGHNTLYWYLQNLGQGPELLIRYENEEAVDDSQLPKDRFSAERLKGVDSTLKIQPAELGDSAVYLCASSFGDAGELFFGEGSRLTVL.

This chain connects TRBV4-2 to TRBJ1-2; weak D call: TRBD1 (5 bases). Trimming removed 0 bases from V and 2 bases from J, with 13 bases in between. The CDR3 has 16 residues. Germline CDR1 and CDR2: LGHNA and YNFKEQ. CDR3 sequence (DNA): TGTGCCAGCAGCCAAGATCGGGCCGGGACCAACTATGGCTACACCTTC. Residues: CASSQDRAGTNYGYTF.

This clone was detected once. The rearrangement links TRBV7-9 to TRBJ2-3; D unresolved. The V gene's germline CDR1 is SEHNR and CDR2 FQNEAQ (reference sequence). The CDR3 is 16 residues long. V lost 5 bases to trimming and J lost 2 bases, with 17 bases between them. This CDR3 is CASSPPDGTTTDTQYF. DNA of the CDR3: TGTGCCAGCAGCCCGCCGGATGGCACAACCACAGATACGCAGTATTTT.

The rearrangement joins TRBV29-1 to TRBJ2-2; D is unresolved. The germline CDR1 and CDR2 sequences are SQVTM and ANQGSEA. CDR3 size: 15 residues. V was trimmed by 1 base and J by 0 bases, leaving 9 bases between them. The DNA for the CDR3 is TGCAGCGTTGAAGTCCGCGGCACGAACACCGGGGAGCTGTTTTTT. As protein: CSVEVRGTNTGELFF.

The chain couples TRBV7-2 to TRBJ2-7; 8 positions agree with TRBD2. The ends lost 4 bases at V and 10 bases at J; junction bases unmatched: 3. The CDR3 spans 11 residues. Germline V gene sequence: CDR1 SGHTA, CDR2 FQGNSA. This CDR3 reads CASSSTSVQYF. The CDR3 nucleotides read TGTGCCAGCAGCTCGACTAGCGTACAGTACTTC.

The chain uses TRBV27 and TRBJ2-7; D is perhaps TRBD2 (6 bases). CDR1 is MNHEY, CDR2 SMNVEV, per germline (reference sequence). This CDR3 contains 14 residues. The V end was cut by 6 bases, the J end by 2 bases, with 14 bases between. CDR3 region: CASSSGLVAYEQYF. CDR3 nucleotide sequence: TGTGCCAGCAGCAGCGGGTTAGTAGCCTACGAGCAGTACTTC.

The rearrangement links TRBV7-3 to TRBJ2-1, with D unresolved. This CDR3 contains 14 residues. Germline V gene lookup returns CDR1 SGHTA and CDR2 FQGTGA. With 8 bases removed from V and 0 bases from J, the gap between germline ends came to 11 bases. The CDR3 nucleotides are TGTGCCAGCGTAGCCCGTAGCTCCTACAATGAGCAGTTCTTC. Protein sequence: CASVARSSYNEQFF.

This sequence joins TRBV20-1 and TRBJ1-1, with D unresolved. V was trimmed by 4 bases and J by 12 bases, leaving 15 bases between them. The CDR3 has 11 residues. Germline-derived CDR1 and CDR2 are DFQATT and SNEGSKA (reference sequence). The CDR3 loop reads CSATTPNTPFF. As DNA, the CDR3 is TGCAGTGCTACGACCCCCAATACTCCTTTCTTT.

CDR3 nucleotide sequence: TGCGCCAGCAGCTTGGATCGGGCCGATAAGTCCCTCCACTTT. This gives the protein CASSLDRADKSLHF. The genes are TRBV5-1 and TRBJ1-6; D not certain. Germline V gene data show CDR1 as SGHRS and CDR2 as YFSETQ. This CDR3 contains 14 residues. V lost 0 bases to trimming and J lost 14 bases, with 15 bases between them.

The gene calls are TRBV27 and TRBJ2-5; TRBD2 agrees at 12 bases. Trimming took 2 bases from V and 4 from J; bases not matched to a gene: 14. The CDR3 sequence is 19 residues long. The germline V gene has CDR1 MNHEY and CDR2 SMNVEV (reference sequence). The CDR3, as DNA: TGTGCCAGCAGTTTAAATTACCCGACTAGCGGGAGACGTCGAGAGACCCAGTACTTC. Translation: CASSLNYPTSGRRRETQYF.

This clone was found once. The V call is TRBV7-9, the J call TRBJ1-1; perhaps TRBD1 as D (5 bases). The V end was cut by 0 bases, the J end by 3 bases, with 5 bases between. Germline loops: CDR1 SEHNR, CDR2 FQNEAQ (reference sequence). The CDR3 totals 13 residues. CDR3 protein: CASSLAGDTEAFF. DNA for the CDR3: TGTGCCAGCAGCTTAGCAGGGGACACTGAAGCTTTCTTT.

The chain employs TRBV3-1 (or the pseudogene TRBV3-2) and TRBJ1-6; D is perhaps TRBD1 (6 bases). With 0 bases removed from V and 10 bases from J, the gap between germline ends came to 13 bases. This CDR3 has 15 residues. Germline V gene lookup returns CDR1 LGHDT and CDR2 YNNKEL (reference sequence). The CDR3, as DNA: TGTGCCAGCAGCCAAGATTTGGGGGCCGAGTCACCCCTCCACTTT. Translation: CASSQDLGAESPLHF.

This chain connects TRBV7-2 to TRBJ2-1, with D possibly matching TRBD2 (6 bases). Germline values: CDR1 SGHTA, CDR2 FQGNSA. The CDR3 is made up of 16 amino acids. Trimming cost V 2 bases and J 4 bases, with 15 bases left between them. The CDR3 bases are TGTGCCAGCAGCTTATTGATCCTAGCGAGGTACAATGAGCAGTTCTTC. As protein: CASSLLILARYNEQFF.

The chain is built from TRBV18 and TRBJ1-2; maybe TRBD1 (5 bases). The V and J ends lost 0 bases and 2 bases respectively, with 10 bases between them. There are 15 residues in the CDR3. Germline V gene lookup returns CDR1 KGHSH and CDR2 LQKENI. The CDR3 DNA reads TGTGCCAGCTCACCACCCGGGGGTAACAACTATGGCTACACCTTC. As protein: CASSPPGGNNYGYTF.

This chain uses TRBV6-5 with TRBJ2-5; 10 positions match TRBD1. There are 16 residues in the CDR3. CDR1 and CDR2 (germline): MNHEY, SVGAGI. The V gene end was trimmed by 4 bases and the J gene end by 4 bases; junction bases not matched to a gene: 9. The CDR3: CASSSTGGDVGETQYF. DNA of the CDR3: TGTGCCAGCAGTTCGACAGGGGGCGATGTTGGAGAGACCCAGTACTTC.

The chain combines TRBV6-5 with TRBJ1-2, with D tentatively TRBD1 (5 bases). The CDR3 totals 16 residues. The germline V and J ends were trimmed by 3 bases and 5 bases, with 19 bases remaining between them. Germline V gene data show CDR1 as MNHEY and CDR2 as SVGAGI. CDR3 nucleotides: TGTGCCAGCAGTTATAGTCCCGGGACCTCACCTTATGGCTACACCTTC. This encodes CASSYSPGTSPYGYTF.